Each of the 23 T cell receptor beta chains below was sequenced from the same sample in a study of cytomegalovirus exposure and HLA in healthy donors. Primers included in the PCR were 60 Vbeta and 13 Jbeta primers. Only in-frame clones appear in the TCRdb table, and some are missing; sequencing was by immunoSEQ multiplex PCR. The table shows about 160,000 clones, with about 85% occurring only once. Sequencing input: PBMCs. The receptor source for this set is a man between 45 and 60 years old in good health and CMV-seropositive.

The gene calls are TRBV29-1 and TRBJ2-2, with 10 bases fitting TRBD2. V dropped 6 bases and J dropped 5; count of bases not matched to a gene: 3. The V gene's germline CDR1 is SQVTM and CDR2 ANQGSEA. CDR3 length: 13 amino acids. The DNA of the CDR3 is TGCAGCGTGTTTAGCGGGGGGACCGGGGAGCTGTTTTTT. Amino acid sequence: CSVFSGGTGELFF.

V and J are TRBV6-6 and TRBJ2-7; 7 bases are shared with TRBD1. This CDR3 is 16 amino acids long. V was pared by 2 bases and J by 2 bases, with 9 bases of the junction left unmatched. Looked up from germline, CDR1 is MNHNY and CDR2 is SVGAGI (reference sequence). The CDR3 sequence: CASSYLRMGQTYEQYF. The DNA for the CDR3 is TGTGCCAGCAGTTACCTTCGGATGGGACAGACCTACGAGCAGTACTTC.

The chain carries TRBV5-4 and TRBJ2-1; D is undetermined. Trimming left V 1 base short and J 0 bases short, with 8 bases between. The germline V gene has CDR1 SGHNT and CDR2 YYREEE (reference sequence). This CDR3 region has 15 residues. CDR3 nucleotides: TGTGCCAGCAGCTTGTCCTCTAACTCCTACAATGAGCAGTTCTTC. Its protein product is CASSLSSNSYNEQFF.

This clone was observed a handful of times. The chain has TRBV7-6 and TRBJ2-4, with 14 bases fitting TRBD2. The CDR3 is made up of 18 amino acids. Germline V gene data show CDR1 as SGHVS and CDR2 as FNYEAQ. With V trimmed by 5 bases and J by 0 bases, 6 bases remained unmatched. CDR3 loop: CASSPGLAGGLAKNIQYF. CDR3 nucleotides: TGTGCCAGCAGCCCCGGACTAGCGGGGGGATTAGCCAAAAACATTCAGTACTTC.

The chain employs TRBV18 and TRBJ2-7; TRBD1 matches 9 bases. CDR1 is KGHSH, CDR2 LQKENI, per germline. There are 14 residues in the CDR3. Trimming took 6 bases from V and 0 from J; bases not matched to a gene: 3. DNA for the CDR3: TGTGCCAGCTCTCCGGGACAGGGCTCCTACGAGCAGTACTTC. It codes for CASSPGQGSYEQYF.

The CDR3 region is CASSLSRGGAAYEQYF. Written as DNA, the CDR3 is TGTGCCAGCAGCTTAAGCAGGGGCGGAGCGGCCTACGAGCAGTACTTC. The V and J genes are TRBV7-2 and TRBJ2-7, with D maybe TRBD1 (6 bases). The CDR3 has 16 amino acids. Trimming removed 2 bases at V and 2 bases at J, with 16 bases between. Germline CDR1 SGHTA, CDR2 FQGNSA.

This chain uses TRBV6-1 with TRBJ2-6, with D maybe TRBD2 (6 bases). The ends were cut back, 7 bases at V and 9 bases at J, with 19 bases in the middle. The CDR3 has 15 residues. Germline V lookup: CDR1 MNHNS, CDR2 SASEGT. In DNA, the CDR3 is TGTGCCAGCACCCCGGGACTCTTAAGGGGCAACGTCCTGACTTTC. Translation gives CASTPGLLRGNVLTF.

This rearrangement joins TRBV11-3 to TRBJ2-7; TRBD2 matches at 7 bases. This CDR3 comprises 14 residues. Trimming cost V 8 bases and J 9 bases; bases outside gene matches: 16. Germline CDR1 and CDR2: SGHNT and YENEEA. CDR3 sequence: CASQLRGVFRGQYF. In DNA, the CDR3 is TGTGCCAGCCAACTCCGGGGGGTGTTTCGTGGGCAGTACTTC.

V and J are TRBV18 and TRBJ1-5; 12 bases are shared with TRBD1. Germline trimming cut 6 bases from V and 4 bases from J; bases unmatched to any gene: 4. CDR1 and CDR2 from the germline V gene are KGHSH and LQKENI. CDR3 length equals 15 residues. The CDR3 sequence: CASSSGQGANQPQHF. The CDR3 nucleotides read TGTGCCAGCTCCTCGGGACAGGGGGCGAATCAGCCCCAGCATTTT. Full variable domain (rest looked up from reference TRBV18 and TRBJ1-5): NAGVMQNPRHLVRRRGQEARLRCSPMKGHSHVYWYRQLPEEGLKFMVYLQKENIIDESGMPKERFSAEFPKEGPSILRIQQVVRGDSAAYFCASSSGQGANQPQHFGDGTRLSIL.

This chain joins TRBV28 and TRBJ2-5; D ambiguous. The CDR3 totals 13 residues. V lost 5 bases, J lost 0 bases, and 7 bases lay in between. The V gene's germline CDR1 is MDHEN and CDR2 SYDVKM. CDR3 sequence: CASSSYYQETQYF. As DNA, the CDR3 is TGTGCCAGCAGTAGCTATTACCAAGAGACCCAGTACTTC. The entire variable domain, with the rest obtained from reference TRBV28 and TRBJ2-5, is as follows: DVKVTQSSRYLVKRTGEKVFLECVQDMDHENMFWYRQDPGLGLRLIYFSYDVKMKEKGDIPEGYSVSREKKERFSLILESASTNQTSMYLCASSSYYQETQYFGPGTRLLVL.

The chain is built from TRBV27 and TRBJ1-5, with D unresolved. CDR3 length: 15 amino acids. Germline V gene lookup returns CDR1 MNHEY and CDR2 SMNVEV (reference sequence). V was cut by 2 bases and J by 0 bases, with 8 bases left in between. CDR3 sequence (DNA): TGTGCCAGCAGTTTAGGCGGATATAGCAATCAGCCCCAGCATTTT. Translated: CASSLGGYSNQPQHF.

The chain links TRBV28 to TRBJ1-1; the D gene is possibly TRBD1 (6 bases). CDR3 length: 17 residues. Germline CDR1 and CDR2: MDHEN and SYDVKM. V shed 1 base and J shed 0 bases, with 15 bases lying between them. The DNA for the CDR3 is TGTGCCAGCAGTTTATACCGGGGGGGGCGACTGAACACTGAAGCTTTCTTT. This codes for CASSLYRGGRLNTEAFF.

This clone has more than one count but fewer than ten. Different DNA sequences within this sample yield the same CDR3. V usage is TRBV19 and J usage is TRBJ2-5, with no clear D. Trimming cost V 3 bases and J 1 base, with 6 bases left between them. The CDR3 is made up of 13 amino acids. Germline V gene lookup returns CDR1 LNHDA and CDR2 SQIVND (reference sequence). CDR3 protein: CASSIVSQETQYF. The CDR3 DNA reads as TGTGCCAGTAGTATCGTTAGCCAAGAGACCCAGTACTTC.

This chain links TRBV7-9 with TRBJ1-2; D call uncertain. Trimming removed 5 bases from V and 5 bases from J, with 12 bases in between. CDR3 length: 13 amino acids. CDR1 and CDR2 (germline): SEHNR, FQNEAQ (reference sequence). CDR3 nucleotides: TGTGCCAGCAGCCTGACTCCTCAATATGGCTACACCTTC. Translation: CASSLTPQYGYTF.

This clone has a handful of counts. This sequence joins TRBV6-1 and TRBJ1-4; D is uncertain. CDR3 length: 11 residues. V shed 5 bases and J shed 7 bases, with 5 bases lying between them. Germline-derived CDR1 and CDR2 are MNHNS and SASEGT. In DNA form, the CDR3 reads TGTGCCAGCAGTAAGAGTGAAAAACTGTTTTTT. Translating gives CASSKSEKLFF.

This clone was detected only a few times. The chain carries TRBV2 and TRBJ2-3; no definite D call. Germline V CDR1 and CDR2: SNHLY, FYNNEI. Trimming took 7 bases from V and 0 from J, leaving 17 bases between them. The CDR3 is 16 residues long. The CDR3, as DNA: TGTGCCAGCACCTTCTACTCCCATGCTAGCACAGATACGCAGTATTTT. This encodes CASTFYSHASTDTQYF.

A word on this clone: A read error may account for a junction end that differs from germline. This CDR3 reads CASSLSPATNYGHTF. CDR3 nucleotide sequence: TGCGCCAGCAGCCTTTCCCCGGCAACTAACTATGGCCACACCTTC. This chain links TRBV5-1 with TRBJ1-2, with D unresolved. The germline CDR1 and CDR2 sequences are SGHRS and YFSETQ. The CDR3 covers 15 residues. Full variable domain (missing parts from reference TRBV5-1 and TRBJ1-2): KAGVTQTPRYLIKTRGQQVTLSCSPISGHRSVSWYQQTPGQGLQFLFEYFSETQRNKGNFPGRFSGRQFSNSRSEMNVSTLELGDSALYLCASSLSPATNYGHTFGSGTRLTVV.

The gene calls are TRBV29-1 and TRBJ2-7, with D perhaps matching TRBD1 (6 bases). This CDR3 has 13 amino acids. Trimming shortened V by 4 bases and J by 7 bases, and 17 bases separated the two germline ends. Germline values: CDR1 SQVTM, CDR2 ANQGSEA. The CDR3 here is CSVGQVYSREQYF. The CDR3 DNA sequence: TGCAGCGTTGGACAGGTTTACTCGAGGGAGCAGTACTTC.

V gene TRBV9 combines with J gene TRBJ1-2; the match to TRBD1 covers 7 bases. The CDR3 is 15 amino acids. The V segment lost 3 bases and the J segment 0 bases; nucleotides outside the gene matches: 5. CDR1 is SGDLS, CDR2 YYNGEE, per germline. The CDR3 is CASSASGQSNYGYTF. CDR3 nucleotide sequence: TGTGCCAGCAGCGCCTCGGGACAGTCTAACTATGGCTACACCTTC.

This sequence joins TRBV6-5 and TRBJ1-4; 9 nucleotides agree with TRBD1. CDR1 is MNHEY, CDR2 SVGAGI, per germline. The ends lost 6 bases at V and 7 bases at J; junction bases unmatched: 0. This CDR3 has 12 residues. DNA for the CDR3: TGTGCCAGCAGGGACAGGGGTGAAAAACTGTTTTTT. Its protein product is CASRDRGEKLFF.

V gene TRBV7-9 combines with J gene TRBJ2-7; 11 nucleotides align to TRBD1. CDR1 is SEHNR, CDR2 FQNEAQ, per germline (reference sequence). This CDR3 has 17 amino acids. The trim removed 5 bases at V and 0 bases at J, leaving 9 bases unmatched. The CDR3 region has the DNA TGTGCCAGCAGCCTACATGGGACAGGGGGGCCCTCCTACGAGCAGTACTTC. Amino acid sequence: CASSLHGTGGPSYEQYF.

The chain joins TRBV2 to TRBJ2-7; TRBD2 matches 13 bases. The V and J ends lost 5 bases and 2 bases, in that order; junction bases with no gene match: 15. CDR3 length: 19 amino acids. Germline CDR1 reads SNHLY; CDR2 reads FYNNEI. The CDR3 reads CASSRLRTSGGIIPYEQYF. The CDR3 DNA sequence: TGTGCCAGCAGTCGACTTAGGACTAGCGGGGGTATTATCCCCTACGAGCAGTACTTC.

The V and J genes are TRBV7-8 and TRBJ2-7, with a tentative D call TRBD2 (6 bases). CDR1 is SGHVS and CDR2 is FQNEAQ in the germline V gene. The CDR3 sequence is 13 residues long. V lost 5 bases and J lost 7, with 15 bases in between. The chain's CDR3 is CASSPGLQSEQYF. The CDR3 DNA reads TGTGCCAGCAGCCCGGGACTCCAATCAGAGCAGTACTTC.